These 18 T cell receptor beta chains share one sample of origin, sequenced in a study of graft-versus-host responses after intestinal transplantation. TCRdb's copy holds only in-frame clones and misses some; the assay was immunoSEQ multiplex PCR. The sample holds around 100,000 clones; 85% to 95% are singletons and the top ten take approximately 1%. These TCRs' antigens remain unknown. The material was unstimulated CD8+ T cells sorted from spleen or lymph node cells, obtained before transplant. The source of these receptors is a human donor who was the organ donor for an intestinal transplant.

This chain links TRBV6-8 with TRBJ1-5, with 8 bases lining up with TRBD1. The junction had 7 bases not matched to a gene; V was cut back by 5 bases and J by 1 base. Germline V gene sequence: CDR1 MNHGY, CDR2 SAAAGT. The CDR3 spans 16 residues. Here the CDR3 DNA reads TGTGCCAGCAGTCCAAAGGACAGGGTAAGCAATCAGCCCCAGCATTTT. The encoded protein is CASSPKDRVSNQPQHF.

The chain recombines TRBV7-3 with TRBJ2-1; no reliable D call. Germline V gene data show CDR1 as SGHTA and CDR2 as FQGTGA. The V end lost 5 bases, the J end lost 2 bases, and 4 bases lay between the germline ends. The CDR3 loop spans 12 amino acids. Written as DNA, the CDR3 is TGTGCCAGCAGCACACCCTACAATGAGCAGTTCTTC. Protein: CASSTPYNEQFF.

The rearrangement joins TRBV7-6 to TRBJ2-7; 10 bases are shared with TRBD2. Germline CDR1 and CDR2: SGHVS and FNYEAQ. Losses at the gene ends were 4 bases for V and 5 bases for J; bases not matched to a gene: 8. CDR3 length: 15 residues. CDR3 region: CASSSRAGGFNEQYF. CDR3 DNA sequence: TGTGCCAGCAGCTCCAGAGCGGGAGGGTTCAACGAGCAGTACTTC.

The chain combines TRBV30 with TRBJ1-3, with D tentatively TRBD1 (5 bases). Germline V gene sequence: CDR1 GTSNPN, CDR2 SVGIG (reference sequence). CDR3 size: 15 residues. Deletions cut 3 bases from V and 0 bases from J, with 12 bases between. CDR3 sequence (DNA): TGTGCCTGGAGAGGGAGGGACGGCTCTGGAAACACCATATATTTT. It yields the protein CAWRGRDGSGNTIYF.

The rearrangement joins TRBV27 to TRBJ1-1, with a possible D match to TRBD1 (6 bases). Germline CDR1 is MNHEY and CDR2 is SMNVEV (reference sequence). V lost 4 bases, J lost 10 bases, and 16 bases lay in between. CDR3 length equals 13 residues. The CDR3 protein is CASSSSTTGGAFF. The DNA for the CDR3 is TGTGCCAGCAGTTCCTCTACGACAGGAGGAGCTTTCTTT.

V and J are TRBV11-3 and TRBJ2-1; 9 bases map to TRBD1. Germline CDR1 reads SGHNT; CDR2 reads YENEEA. V was clipped by 3 bases and J by 7 bases; unmatched bases: 7. The CDR3 extends over 15 amino acids. In DNA, the CDR3 is TGTGCCAGCAGCTTCGGGACAGGGATTGGGAATGAGCAGTTCTTC. Encoded protein: CASSFGTGIGNEQFF.

The rearrangement links TRBV19 to TRBJ2-2, with D possibly TRBD1 on 5 matching bases. The V end lost 4 bases, the J end lost 4 bases, and 13 bases lay between the germline ends. CDR1 and CDR2 from the germline V gene are LNHDA and SQIVND (reference sequence). The CDR3 is 15 residues long. The CDR3 nucleotides are TGTGCCAGTAGTACCAGGGTTATGGGCACCGGGGAGCTGTTTTTT. Translated, it gives CASSTRVMGTGELFF.

The CDR3 is CASSQDMGEHQYF. As DNA, the CDR3 is TGCGCCAGCAGCCAAGATATGGGCGAGCACCAGTACTTC. The V and J genes are TRBV4-3 and TRBJ2-7, with D unclear. The CDR3 is 13 residues long. V shed 0 bases and J shed 10 bases, with 13 bases lying between them. Germline V lookup: CDR1 LGHNA, CDR2 YSLEER.

The chain couples TRBV13 to TRBJ2-1, with no clear D. From germline, CDR1 is PRHDT and CDR2 FYEKMQ (reference sequence). This CDR3 contains 13 residues. With 2 bases removed from V and 5 bases from J, the gap between germline ends came to 7 bases. CDR3 nucleotide sequence: TGTGCCAGCAGCTTAACCCTGGACAATGAGCAGTTCTTC. It encodes CASSLTLDNEQFF.

The V gene is TRBV11-3, the J gene TRBJ2-1; 12 nucleotides match TRBD2. Per germline, CDR1 SGHNT and CDR2 YENEEA. V dropped 1 base and J dropped 8; count of bases not matched to a gene: 9. The CDR3 loop spans 17 amino acids. The CDR3: CASSLVELAGGSHEQFF. The CDR3 DNA reads as TGTGCCAGCAGCTTAGTTGAGCTAGCGGGAGGGTCCCATGAGCAGTTCTTC.

The rearrangement joins TRBV6-6 to TRBJ1-4; a possible D gene is TRBD1 (6 bases). Trimming pared 2 bases from V and 4 bases from J, leaving 11 bases between. The CDR3 extends over 15 amino acids. CDR1 is MNHNY and CDR2 is SVGAGI in the germline V gene (reference sequence). The CDR3, as DNA: TGTGCCAGCAGTTACGTCAGGGGCCTTAATGAAAAACTGTTTTTT. This translates into CASSYVRGLNEKLFF.

The V and J genes are TRBV6-1 and TRBJ2-1; 11 bases align to TRBD2. Germline-derived CDR1 and CDR2 are MNHNS and SASEGT. The J segment lost 0 bases and the V segment lost 4 bases, leaving 5 bases of the junction unmatched. This CDR3 spans 17 amino acids. As DNA, the CDR3 is TGTGCCAGCAGTGGAAGACTAGCGGGACCCTCCTACAATGAGCAGTTCTTC. It codes for CASSGRLAGPSYNEQFF.

This clone was counted once. The V call is TRBV27, the J call TRBJ2-4; D uncertain. V lost 2 bases, J lost 8 bases, and 13 bases lay in between. This CDR3 contains 14 residues. Germline V lookup: CDR1 MNHEY, CDR2 SMNVEV (reference sequence). The CDR3 is CASSLLDRRDIQYF. CDR3 DNA sequence: TGTGCCAGCAGTTTACTCGACCGTCGGGACATTCAGTACTTC.

The chain is built from TRBV6-5 and TRBJ1-1, with TRBD1 matching 7 bases. Germline trimming cut 1 base from V and 4 bases from J; bases unmatched to any gene: 9. CDR3 length equals 16 residues. Germline V gene sequence: CDR1 MNHEY, CDR2 SVGAGI. In DNA, the CDR3 is TGTGCCAGCAGTTACTTCTGGACAGGACGAATCACTGAAGCTTTCTTT. It is translated as CASSYFWTGRITEAFF.

In this sample, this clone turned up once. This sequence joins TRBV5-6 and TRBJ2-3, with D possibly being TRBD2 (5 bases). The germline CDR1 and CDR2 sequences are SGHDT and YYEEEE. V gave up 0 bases and J gave up 0 bases, with 8 bases separating them. The CDR3 is 15 residues long. CDR3 region: CASSLEGASTDTQYF. Here the CDR3 DNA reads TGTGCCAGCAGCTTGGAGGGAGCTAGCACAGATACGCAGTATTTT.

The rearrangement uses TRBV4-1 and TRBJ2-6, with TRBD1 matching over 12 bases. The CDR3 is 19 amino acids. Germline CDR1 and CDR2: MGHRA and YSYEKL. The V and J ends lost 1 base and 0 bases, in that order; junction bases with no gene match: 4. The CDR3 spells CASSQVGQGAYSGANVLTF. DNA of the CDR3: TGCGCCAGCAGCCAAGTGGGACAGGGGGCTTACTCTGGGGCCAACGTCCTGACTTTC.

CDR3 bases: TGTGCCAGCATGGGGGCTTTGAACACTGAAGCTTTCTTT. Protein sequence: CASMGALNTEAFF. J is TRBJ1-1 and V is TRBV4-2; possible D gene TRBD1, 6 bases. V was shortened by 7 bases and J by 0 bases, with 9 bases between the two germline ends. The germline CDR1 and CDR2 sequences are LGHNA and YNFKEQ. The CDR3 extends over 13 amino acids.

J is TRBJ2-2 and V is TRBV29-1; D ambiguous. This CDR3 is built from 12 residues. V shed 5 bases and J shed 7 bases, with 11 bases lying between them. Per the germline V gene, CDR1 is SQVTM and CDR2 is ANQGSEA. Here the CDR3 DNA reads TGCAGCGTTTTGTCCGAAAACGGGGAGCTGTTTTTT. Protein product: CSVLSENGELFF.